The 31 T cell receptor beta chains below were found in one sample sequenced in a study of T cell clones after liver transplantation. The method was immunoSEQ multiplex PCR; TCRdb's version includes in-frame clones alone and lacks a portion of them. The table has about 72,000 clones, roughly 90% seen once. The sample consisted of CD4+ T cells from blood, taken before liver transplant. Receptors were obtained from a human donor who received a liver transplant.

The rearrangement links TRBV7-2 to TRBJ2-7; possibly TRBD2 for D (6 bases). Germline CDR1 is SGHTA and CDR2 is FQGNSA. V was pared by 7 bases and J by 2 bases, with 9 bases between. There are 12 residues in the CDR3. CDR3 nucleotides: TGTGCCAGCAACGGGGGAACCTACGAGCAGTACTTC. Translation gives CASNGGTYEQYF.

In this sample, this clone turned up once. CDR3 amino acids: CASSLEAGPGELFF. CDR3 sequence (DNA): TGCGCCAGCAGCTTGGAGGCGGGCCCCGGGGAGCTGTTTTTT. J is TRBJ2-2 and V is TRBV5-1, with D perhaps matching TRBD2 (5 bases). Trimming removed 0 bases at V and 6 bases at J, with 9 bases between. Germline CDR1 reads SGHRS; CDR2 reads YFSETQ. This CDR3 spans 14 amino acids.

The chain has TRBV30 and TRBJ1-3; TRBD1 agrees at 11 bases. With V trimmed by 3 bases and J by 3 bases, 13 bases remained unmatched. Germline V lookup: CDR1 GTSNPN, CDR2 SVGIG (reference sequence). The CDR3 has 18 residues. In DNA form, the CDR3 reads TGTGCCTGGAGAGGACAGGGGGCAATCGGATTCTTTGGAAACACCATATATTTT. Translation: CAWRGQGAIGFFGNTIYF.

Details on this clone: One end of the junction is discordant with germline, which a read error may explain. This chain links TRBV28 with TRBJ2-5; D is perhaps TRBD2 (5 bases). Germline V gene data show CDR1 as MDHEN and CDR2 as SYDVKM. The CDR3 sequence is 15 residues long. This CDR3 reads CASSLDPGNQETQYF. CDR3 sequence (DNA): TGTGCCAGCAGTTTAGATCCCGGGAACCAGGAGACCCAGTACTTC.

The chain joins TRBV5-1 to TRBJ2-7, with 12 bases identical to TRBD2. This CDR3 contains 18 residues. V trimming: 0 bases; J trimming: 3 bases; junction bases outside the gene matches: 10. Germline loops: CDR1 SGHRS, CDR2 YFSETQ. CDR3 DNA sequence: TGCGCCAGCAGCTTGGCATCGACTAGCGGGAGCTCAGTCTACGAGCAGTACTTC. This sequence encodes CASSLASTSGSSVYEQYF.

This clone has only one observation. The genes are TRBV6-1 and TRBJ2-7; weak D call: TRBD2 (6 bases). The germline gives CDR1 MNHNS, CDR2 SASEGT. Trimming cost V 6 bases and J 6 bases, with 9 bases left between them. This CDR3 has 11 residues. CDR3: CASREGGEQYF. The CDR3 nucleotides read TGTGCCAGCAGGGAGGGTGGCGAGCAGTACTTC.

The V call is TRBV2, the J call TRBJ2-5, with 7 bases matching TRBD2. Germline loops: CDR1 SNHLY, CDR2 FYNNEI. V lost 6 bases to trimming and J lost 4 bases; unmatched junction nucleotides: 5. The CDR3 is 13 residues long. The CDR3 region is CASSGGTAETQYF. CDR3 nucleotide sequence: TGTGCCAGCAGCGGGGGGACGGCAGAGACCCAGTACTTC.

This chain links TRBV15 with TRBJ1-2; unclear D gene. Germline CDR1 reads LNHNV; CDR2 reads YYDKDF (reference sequence). Trimming took off 0 bases at V and 3 bases at J, with 14 bases between the two ends. The CDR3 runs 16 residues. The CDR3 loop reads CATSRDQASGDYGYTF. In DNA, the CDR3 is TGTGCCACCAGCAGAGATCAAGCCTCCGGGGACTATGGCTACACCTTC.

V gene TRBV5-1 combines with J gene TRBJ1-1; possible D gene TRBD1, 6 bases. Germline V gene lookup returns CDR1 SGHRS and CDR2 YFSETQ. V was cut by 0 bases and J by 5 bases, with 11 bases left in between. This CDR3 contains 14 residues. CDR3 nucleotides: TGCGCCAGCAGCTTGGAGAGGGGGAGGACTGAAGCTTTCTTT. Amino acid sequence: CASSLERGRTEAFF. Using reference TRBV5-1 and TRBJ1-1 for the parts outside the CDR3, the full variable domain is KAGVTQTPRYLIKTRGQQVTLSCSPISGHRSVSWYQQTPGQGLQFLFEYFSETQRNKGNFPGRFSGRQFSNSRSEMNVSTLELGDSALYLCASSLERGRTEAFFGQGTRLTVV.

The chain combines TRBV4-2 with TRBJ1-1; a possible D gene is TRBD1 (6 bases). The V end was cut by 0 bases, the J end by 4 bases, with 18 bases between. CDR1 and CDR2 (germline): LGHNA, YNFKEQ. CDR3 length: 17 residues. This CDR3 is CASSQEPQGKARTEAFF. In DNA form, the CDR3 reads TGTGCCAGCAGCCAAGAACCCCAGGGGAAGGCCCGCACTGAAGCTTTCTTT.

This chain connects TRBV5-1 to TRBJ2-3; D ambiguous. V shed 2 bases and J shed 5 bases, with 3 bases lying between them. The CDR3 totals 11 residues. Germline V gene sequence: CDR1 SGHRS, CDR2 YFSETQ. The CDR3 here is CASSFEDTQYF. CDR3 in DNA: TGCGCCAGCAGCTTCGAAGATACGCAGTATTTT.

This chain joins TRBV5-1 and TRBJ2-5; the match to TRBD1 covers 7 bases. The CDR3 spans 15 residues. J was trimmed by 6 bases and V by 2 bases; bases with no gene match: 10. Germline CDR1 is SGHRS and CDR2 is YFSETQ. The CDR3 here is CASSLSGQDGKTQYF. CDR3 nucleotide sequence: TGCGCCAGCAGCTTATCCGGACAGGATGGAAAGACCCAGTACTTC.

J is TRBJ2-5 and V is TRBV28; no definite D call. Germline values: CDR1 MDHEN, CDR2 SYDVKM. The CDR3 runs 11 residues. Trimming removed 5 bases at V and 2 bases at J, with 3 bases between. The CDR3 bases are TGTGCCAGCAGTATACAAGAGACCCAGTACTTC. This gives the protein CASSIQETQYF.

This chain uses TRBV7-9 with TRBJ2-3, with D tentatively TRBD1 (5 bases). Germline-derived CDR1 and CDR2 are SEHNR and FQNEAQ (reference sequence). The CDR3 loop spans 14 amino acids. Trimming left V 5 bases short and J 5 bases short, with 14 bases between. The CDR3 loop reads CASSRRAVRDTQYF. The CDR3 nucleotides are TGTGCCAGCAGCCGCAGGGCAGTGAGAGATACGCAGTATTTT.

J is TRBJ2-6 and V is TRBV4-2; D is possibly TRBD2 (5 bases). The CDR3 loop spans 17 amino acids. The V end lost 0 bases, the J end lost 0 bases, and 9 bases lay between the germline ends. CDR1 and CDR2 (germline): LGHNA, YNFKEQ. The CDR3 DNA is TGTGCCAGCAGCCAAGAGGGAGCAGCCTCTGGGGCCAACGTCCTGACTTTC. It yields the protein CASSQEGAASGANVLTF.

V is TRBV5-1 and J is TRBJ1-4, with 7 bases lining up with TRBD1. The CDR3 runs to 16 residues. Losses at the gene ends were 1 base for V and 5 bases for J; bases not matched to a gene: 8. Germline V gene sequence: CDR1 SGHRS, CDR2 YFSETQ. CDR3 in amino acids: CASSLIGQALNEKLFF. CDR3 coding DNA: TGCGCCAGCAGCTTGATCGGACAGGCCCTAAATGAAAAACTGTTTTTT.

This clone was detected only once. This chain uses TRBV19 with TRBJ1-1; a possible D gene is TRBD1 (6 bases). Trimming took 5 bases from V and 4 from J, leaving 17 bases between them. This CDR3 contains 15 residues. Germline V CDR1 and CDR2: LNHDA, SQIVND (reference sequence). CDR3 sequence reads: CASSARGKVGTEAFF. In DNA form, the CDR3 reads TGTGCCAGTAGTGCCAGGGGCAAGGTCGGCACTGAAGCTTTCTTT.

CDR3 nucleotides: TGTGCCAGCAGCTTCCCCTTCCCCAGCGGGTCCGCCTACAATGAGCAGTTCTTC. As protein: CASSFPFPSGSAYNEQFF. This chain uses TRBV7-9 with TRBJ2-1; weak D call: TRBD2 (6 bases). This CDR3 contains 18 residues. Germline assignment: CDR1 SEHNR and CDR2 FQNEAQ (reference sequence). V was shortened by 3 bases and J by 2 bases, with 20 bases between the two germline ends.

The chain joins TRBV5-1 to TRBJ1-2; 10 bases are a match to TRBD1. Trimming at V came to 4 bases and at J to 4 bases, leaving 7 bases not matched to a gene. This CDR3 has 15 amino acids. Germline CDR1 and CDR2: SGHRS and YFSETQ. CDR3: CASSPGQGLGYGYTF. The CDR3 nucleotides read TGCGCCAGCAGCCCGGGACAGGGGCTTGGCTATGGCTACACCTTC. The full variable domain, completed using reference TRBV5-1 and TRBJ1-2, is KAGVTQTPRYLIKTRGQQVTLSCSPISGHRSVSWYQQTPGQGLQFLFEYFSETQRNKGNFPGRFSGRQFSNSRSEMNVSTLELGDSALYLCASSPGQGLGYGYTFGSGTRLTVV.

This chain links TRBV7-9 with TRBJ1-4; the match to TRBD1 covers 8 bases. From germline, CDR1 is SEHNR and CDR2 FQNEAQ (reference sequence). The ends lost 1 base at V and 8 bases at J; junction bases unmatched: 6. The CDR3 runs to 15 residues. The CDR3 sequence: CASSLEGQGAEKLFF. CDR3 nucleotide sequence: TGTGCCAGCAGCTTAGAGGGCCAGGGGGCCGAAAAACTGTTTTTT.

The rearrangement joins TRBV12-5 to TRBJ2-7; 8 positions agree with TRBD1. The CDR3 runs 14 residues. J lost 5 bases, V lost 5 bases, and 8 bases had no gene match. Germline V gene sequence: CDR1 LGHNT, CDR2 FRNRAP. The CDR3 region is CASGLDRVVDEQYF. The CDR3, as DNA: TGTGCTAGTGGTCTGGACAGGGTAGTCGACGAGCAGTACTTC. The full variable domain, completed using reference TRBV12-5 and TRBJ2-7, is DARVTQTPRHKVTEMGQEVTMRCQPILGHNTVFWYRQTMMQGLELLAYFRNRAPLDDSGMPKDRFSAEMPDATLATLKIQPSEPRDSAVYFCASGLDRVVDEQYFGPGTRLTVT.

This clone was seen a handful of times. The rearrangement joins TRBV30 to TRBJ1-2; unclear D gene. CDR1 GTSNPN and CDR2 SVGIG come from the germline V gene (reference sequence). The length of the CDR3 is 10 residues. Trimming removed 3 bases from V and 10 bases from J, with 9 bases in between. In nucleotides, the CDR3 is TGTGCCTGGAGGGCGGGGTCCTACACCTTC. It yields the protein CAWRAGSYTF.

The chain has TRBV7-3 and TRBJ1-4; 9 positions agree with TRBD1. The CDR3 extends over 14 amino acids. Germline V gene sequence: CDR1 SGHTA, CDR2 FQGTGA. V lost 0 bases and J lost 12; bases outside the gene matches: 5. CDR3 sequence: CASSLTGQGTELFF. The CDR3 DNA reads as TGTGCCAGCAGCTTAACGGGACAGGGTACAGAACTGTTTTTT.

The gene calls are TRBV19 and TRBJ1-3; a possible D gene is TRBD1 (5 bases). The CDR3 is 20 amino acids. With 5 bases removed from V and 0 bases from J, the gap between germline ends came to 26 bases. CDR1 is LNHDA, CDR2 SQIVND, per germline (reference sequence). The CDR3 DNA reads TGTGCCAGTAGTCCGCAAGCTCCGACAGTCCTACCGAGCTCTGGAAACACCATATATTTT. Translating gives CASSPQAPTVLPSSGNTIYF. The variable domain in full, with the rest retrieved from reference TRBV19 and TRBJ1-3, is DGGITQSPKYLFRKEGQNVTLSCEQNLNHDAMYWYRQDPGQGLRLIYYSQIVNDFQKGDIAEGYSVSREKKESFPLTVTSAQKNPTAFYLCASSPQAPTVLPSSGNTIYFGEGSWLTVV.

This clone was detected once. The gene calls are TRBV11-2 and TRBJ2-2; D is tentatively TRBD1 or TRBD2 (5 bases each). V was cut by 8 bases and J by 4 bases, with 8 bases left in between. CDR1 is SGHAT and CDR2 is FQNNGV in the germline V gene. The CDR3 totals 12 residues. For the CDR3, the DNA is TGTGCCAGCCCTGGGGGCACCGGGGAGCTGTTTTTT. As protein: CASPGGTGELFF.

The gene calls are TRBV6-5 and TRBJ1-1; D is ambiguous. The germline V gene has CDR1 MNHEY and CDR2 SVGAGI. With 2 bases removed from V and 5 bases from J, the gap between germline ends came to 12 bases. The CDR3 is made up of 14 amino acids. CDR3 bases: TGTGCCAGCAGTTACGGGGTTGGGGAAACTGAAGCTTTCTTT. Translated, it gives CASSYGVGETEAFF.

The V gene is TRBV18, the J gene TRBJ2-1; the match to TRBD2 covers 8 bases. Trimming removed 1 base from V and 5 bases from J; junction bases left unmatched: 16. The CDR3 is 19 residues long. Germline CDR1 KGHSH, CDR2 LQKENI. The CDR3 bases are TGTGCCAGCTCACCACTACCTAGCGGGTCACCCGCCCCCCACAATGAGCAGTTCTTC. It translates to CASSPLPSGSPAPHNEQFF.

The J gene is TRBJ2-3, the V gene TRBV6-4; no definite D call. The CDR3 sequence is 16 residues long. Trimming took off 5 bases at V and 3 bases at J, with 18 bases between the two ends. Germline lookup yields CDR1 MRHNA and CDR2 SNTAGT. CDR3: CASSRSSFGTTDTQYF. DNA of the CDR3: TGTGCCAGCAGTCGCTCTAGTTTCGGAACGACAGATACGCAGTATTTT.

The chain employs TRBV5-8 and TRBJ1-5; 7 nucleotides match TRBD1. Germline assignment: CDR1 SGHTS and CDR2 YDEGEE. V shed 0 bases and J 3 bases; nucleotides not matched to a gene: 6. This CDR3 has 16 residues. The CDR3 bases are TGTGCCAGCAGCTTGGGGACAGGACGGTACAATCAGCCCCAGCATTTT. Its translation is CASSLGTGRYNQPQHF.

The chain couples TRBV5-6 to TRBJ2-3; 7 nucleotides agree with TRBD2. The CDR3 consists of 16 residues. J was trimmed by 2 bases and V by 4 bases; bases with no gene match: 10. Germline-derived CDR1 and CDR2 are SGHDT and YYEEEE. CDR3 sequence (DNA): TGTGCCAGCAGCCAGGGAGGGTCCCTAATCACAGATACGCAGTATTTT. Translation gives CASSQGGSLITDTQYF.

The rearrangement uses TRBV29-1 and TRBJ2-2; 11 bases align to TRBD2. CDR1 and CDR2 (germline): SQVTM, ANQGSEA. Trimming removed 5 bases from V and 7 bases from J; junction bases left unmatched: 6. The CDR3 covers 14 residues. The CDR3 bases are TGCAGCGTTCATAGCGGGAGGGCGCGCGGGGAGCTGTTTTTT. This gives the protein CSVHSGRARGELFF.